One sample yielded the 32 T cell receptor beta chains listed below, sequenced in a study of blood T cell repertoires in COVID-19 (dated by TCRdb to the early 2020s). Libraries were made using the immunoSEQ multiplex PCR assay. Sourced from immuneACCESS, this table was stored by TCRdb with only in-frame sequences that have V and J called. A share of the clones is absent; for the studies checked, an unresolved V gene accounts for under half, and the remainder has no known explanation. For this sample the table gives about 300,000 clones, of which over 75% were detected only once. The top ten clonotypes cover approximately 4.1% of the sample. Specimen: PBMCs or T cells enriched from blood (not recorded which). Receptors originate from a man younger than 40 who had recovered from COVID-19.

The chain combines TRBV12-3 or TRBV12-4 with TRBJ2-5; possible D gene TRBD1, 5 bases. The CDR3 is 11 amino acids. Trimming took 2 bases from V and 7 from J, leaving 5 bases between them. The CDR3 region is CASSLTGTQYF. CDR3 nucleotides: TGTGCCAGCAGTTTAACAGGGACCCAGTACTTC.

A word on this clone: The identical CDR3 is also encoded by other nucleotide sequences in the sample. The V call is TRBV30, the J call TRBJ2-1; a possible D gene is TRBD1 (5 bases). Germline assignment: CDR1 GTSNPN and CDR2 SVGIG (reference sequence). Deletions cut 0 bases from V and 7 bases from J, with 7 bases between. This CDR3 region has 12 residues. CDR3 residues: CAWSVRGNEQFF. CDR3 coding DNA: TGTGCCTGGAGTGTTAGGGGAAATGAGCAGTTCTTC.

V is TRBV7-2 and J is TRBJ1-3; D is unclear. The CDR3 sequence is 14 residues long. Looked up from germline, CDR1 is SGHTA and CDR2 is FQGNSA. Trimming left V 8 bases short and J 0 bases short, with 11 bases between. CDR3 nucleotides: TGTGCCAGCGCTCTTGGAGTCTCTGGAAACACCATATATTTT. It encodes CASALGVSGNTIYF. Complete variable domain (other parts from reference TRBV7-2 and TRBJ1-3): GAGVSQSPSNKVTEKGKDVELRCDPISGHTALYWYRQSLGQGLEFLIYFQGNSAPDKSGLPSDRFSAERTGGSVSTLTIQRTQQEDSAVYLCASALGVSGNTIYFGEGSWLTVV.

The chain carries TRBV30 and TRBJ1-2; no firm D call. CDR3 size: 15 residues. The germline V gene encodes CDR1 GTSNPN and CDR2 SVGIG (reference sequence). Trimming took off 0 bases at V and 1 base at J, with 12 bases between the two ends. CDR3: CAWSVAGRSNYGYTF. The CDR3 nucleotides read TGTGCCTGGAGTGTAGCGGGCCGGAGTAACTATGGCTACACCTTC.

This clone was counted once. The CDR3 spells CASSESGETQYF. The CDR3 DNA reads as TGTGCCAGCAGTGAATCCGGAGAGACCCAGTACTTC. The chain has TRBV2 and TRBJ2-5, with unresolved D. The CDR3 has 12 amino acids. The germline gives CDR1 SNHLY, CDR2 FYNNEI. Trimming stripped 2 bases from V and 4 bases from J, with 5 bases between. Full variable domain (missing parts from reference TRBV2 and TRBJ2-5): EPEVTQTPSHQVTQMGQEVILRCVPISNHLYFYWYRQILGQKVEFLVSFYNNEISEKSEIFDDQFSVERPDGSNFTLKIRSTKLEDSAMYFCASSESGETQYFGPGTRLLVL.

The chain is built from TRBV4-1 and TRBJ2-7; 8 nucleotides line up with TRBD1. CDR1 MGHRA and CDR2 YSYEKL come from the germline V gene. Germline trimming cut 1 base from V and 1 base from J; bases unmatched to any gene: 6. The CDR3 is 16 amino acids. The CDR3 DNA is TGCGCCAGCAGCCAAGGGGGACAGGACTATTCCTACGAGCAGTACTTC. The encoded protein is CASSQGGQDYSYEQYF.

The chain is built from TRBV24-1 and TRBJ2-6, with 7 nucleotides matching TRBD1. V lost 6 bases to trimming and J lost 4 bases; unmatched junction nucleotides: 5. In germline, CDR1 is KGHDR, CDR2 SFDVKD. The CDR3 is 15 residues long. The DNA of the CDR3 is TGTGCCACCAGTAAAGGGGGCACCGGGGCCAACGTCCTGACTTTC. This encodes CATSKGGTGANVLTF.

This CDR3 is CASSIRAGVQTYEQYF. The CDR3 DNA follows: TGTGCCAGTAGTATCCGGGCAGGGGTACAAACCTACGAGCAGTACTTC. The V and J genes are TRBV19 and TRBJ2-7; D may be TRBD1 (6 bases). CDR1 is LNHDA and CDR2 is SQIVND in the germline V gene (reference sequence). The CDR3 extends over 16 amino acids. V lost 3 bases and J 2 bases, leaving 17 bases between the germline ends.

In its sample, this clone was seen once. This chain uses TRBV18 with TRBJ1-1, with TRBD1 matching 7 bases. The V gene end was trimmed by 8 bases and the J gene end by 10 bases; junction bases not matched to a gene: 10. The CDR3 loop spans 12 amino acids. Per the germline V gene, CDR1 is KGHSH and CDR2 is LQKENI. The CDR3 DNA follows: TGTGCCAGCACTGAGGGGGCGCAGGGAGCTTTCTTT. It is translated as CASTEGAQGAFF. The entire variable domain, with the rest obtained from reference TRBV18 and TRBJ1-1, is as follows: NAGVMQNPRHLVRRRGQEARLRCSPMKGHSHVYWYRQLPEEGLKFMVYLQKENIIDESGMPKERFSAEFPKEGPSILRIQQVVRGDSAAYFCASTEGAQGAFFGQGTRLTVV.

The chain combines TRBV3-1 (or the pseudogene TRBV3-2) with TRBJ1-1; D is uncertain. There are 13 residues in the CDR3. Germline lookup yields CDR1 LGHDT and CDR2 YNNKEL (reference sequence). Trimming stripped 4 bases from V and 0 bases from J, with 6 bases between. The CDR3 region is CASSRGMNTEAFF. For the CDR3, the DNA is TGTGCCAGCAGCCGAGGGATGAACACTGAAGCTTTCTTT.

V usage is TRBV11-3 and J usage is TRBJ1-1; D remains unclear. V was cut by 1 base and J by 1 base, with 7 bases left in between. The CDR3 consists of 14 residues. CDR1 is SGHNT, CDR2 YENEEA, per germline. This CDR3 reads CASSLVGENTEAFF. For the CDR3, the DNA is TGTGCCAGCAGCTTAGTGGGCGAGAACACTGAAGCTTTCTTT.

The rearrangement links TRBV6-5 to TRBJ2-2, with D unresolved. This CDR3 region has 14 residues. Germline V gene lookup returns CDR1 MNHEY and CDR2 SVGAGI. Trimming took 7 bases from V and 1 from J, leaving 10 bases between them. DNA for the CDR3: TGTGCCAGCATTAGAACGGTGAACACCGGGGAGCTGTTTTTT. It codes for CASIRTVNTGELFF.

This clone appeared a single time. J is TRBJ1-6 and V is TRBV2; unclear D gene. The germline V gene has CDR1 SNHLY and CDR2 FYNNEI. CDR3 length equals 14 residues. Trimming removed 1 base from V and 7 bases from J, with 8 bases in between. The CDR3 DNA follows: TGTGCCAGCAGTGAAGGAGCTGAGAATTCACCCCTCCACTTT. It encodes CASSEGAENSPLHF.

This clone was detected a few times. The chain is built from TRBV3-1 (or the pseudogene TRBV3-2) and TRBJ1-2; D is perhaps TRBD1 (6 bases). Per the germline V gene, CDR1 is LGHDT and CDR2 is YNNKEL (reference sequence). The CDR3 runs to 15 residues. The V and J ends lost 2 bases and 8 bases respectively, with 18 bases between them. The CDR3 region has the DNA TGTGCCAGCAGCCAATACAGGGATCTTGGGGGAGGCTACACCTTC. It yields the protein CASSQYRDLGGGYTF.

The CDR3 reads CASSEYVGVLPRGYTF. CDR3 DNA: TGTGCCAGCAGTGAGTATGTGGGAGTCTTACCCCGTGGCTACACCTTC. The chain carries TRBV6-1 and TRBJ1-2; D gene ambiguous. The CDR3 consists of 16 residues. Germline loops: CDR1 MNHNS, CDR2 SASEGT. V was pared by 3 bases and J by 7 bases, with 21 bases between.

The V call is TRBV3-1 (or the pseudogene TRBV3-2), the J call TRBJ2-1; 7 bases align to TRBD1. Trimming removed 3 bases from V and 9 bases from J; junction bases left unmatched: 8. CDR1 LGHDT and CDR2 YNNKEL come from the germline V gene (reference sequence). The CDR3 runs to 14 residues. The CDR3 DNA reads as TGTGCCAGCAGCCAGCAGACAGGGTCGGGTGAGCAGTTCTTC. This translates into CASSQQTGSGEQFF.

This clone was seen ten or more times. The chain employs TRBV30 and TRBJ1-5; weak D call: TRBD1 (5 bases). Germline V lookup: CDR1 GTSNPN, CDR2 SVGIG (reference sequence). This CDR3 has 14 residues. V lost 2 bases and J lost 4, with 12 bases in between. Here the CDR3 DNA reads TGTGCCTGGAGTCGGGGGACGGGAAATCAGCCCCAGCATTTT. Its protein is CAWSRGTGNQPQHF.

The chain couples TRBV6-6 to TRBJ1-2; 7 bases are a match to TRBD1. The CDR3 has 13 residues. With V trimmed by 8 bases and J by 6 bases, 9 bases remained unmatched. Germline CDR1 and CDR2: MNHNY and SVGAGI (reference sequence). The CDR3 is CASVEDRMDGYTF. The CDR3 DNA reads as TGTGCCAGCGTCGAGGACAGGATGGATGGCTACACCTTC.

This clone was picked up one time. The chain uses TRBV5-1 and TRBJ2-7; 7 nucleotides agree with TRBD2. The J segment lost 3 bases and the V segment lost 7 bases, leaving 10 bases of the junction unmatched. This CDR3 region has 14 residues. CDR1 is SGHRS, CDR2 YFSETQ, per germline. CDR3 sequence (DNA): TGCGCCAGCCGGGTGGCTAGCGGAGACTACGAGCAGTACTTC. Translated: CASRVASGDYEQYF.

The rearrangement uses TRBV5-1 and TRBJ2-1; 11 bases agree with TRBD1. This CDR3 comprises 15 residues. Germline CDR1 reads SGHRS; CDR2 reads YFSETQ. V dropped 4 bases and J dropped 7; count of bases not matched to a gene: 7. In DNA, the CDR3 is TGCGCCAGCAGCCGGGACAGGGGGATTCGGAATGAGCAGTTCTTC. Residues: CASSRDRGIRNEQFF.

This clone has only one observation. The V and J genes are TRBV7-9 and TRBJ1-5, with no clear D. Per germline, CDR1 SEHNR and CDR2 FQNEAQ (reference sequence). The CDR3 has 17 residues. The V end was cut by 2 bases, the J end by 0 bases, with 14 bases between. This CDR3 is CASSLFEGGYSNQPQHF. DNA of the CDR3: TGTGCCAGCAGCTTATTTGAAGGCGGCTATAGCAATCAGCCCCAGCATTTT. Together with reference TRBV7-9 and TRBJ1-5, the CDR3 gives the full variable domain: DTGVSQNPRHKITKRGQNVTFRCDPISEHNRLYWYRQTLGQGPEFLTYFQNEAQLEKSRLLSDRFSAERPKGSFSTLEIQRTEQGDSAMYLCASSLFEGGYSNQPQHFGDGTRLSIL.

CDR3 residues: CASSDWGQGAVYGYTF. As DNA, the CDR3 is TGTGCCAGCAGTGATTGGGGACAGGGGGCTGTCTATGGCTACACCTTC. J is TRBJ1-2 and V is TRBV6-1; 12 bases agree with TRBD1. Per germline, CDR1 MNHNS and CDR2 SASEGT. V trimming: 3 bases; J trimming: 4 bases; junction bases outside the gene matches: 6. The length of the CDR3 is 16 residues.

The chain carries TRBV18 and TRBJ1-2, with D possibly TRBD1 on 6 matching bases. The germline V gene has CDR1 KGHSH and CDR2 LQKENI. The CDR3 length is 13 residues. Between the trimmed V and J ends, which lost 6 bases and 2 bases, there was a span of 10 bases. CDR3 sequence: CASSLDRNYGYTF. DNA of the CDR3: TGTGCCAGCTCCCTAGACAGGAACTATGGCTACACCTTC.

The gene calls are TRBV5-1 and TRBJ1-1, with 9 bases lining up with TRBD1. Germline CDR1 is SGHRS and CDR2 is YFSETQ. This CDR3 is 17 amino acids long. The V segment lost 4 bases and the J segment 8 bases; nucleotides outside the gene matches: 18. The CDR3 DNA follows: TGCGCCAGCAGCGAGGGGACAGGGTTCCGTGGCCGAATAGAAGCTTTCTTT. Amino acids: CASSEGTGFRGRIEAFF.

The chain recombines TRBV28 with TRBJ1-5; perhaps TRBD1 as D (5 bases). The CDR3 loop spans 15 amino acids. Germline V gene sequence: CDR1 MDHEN, CDR2 SYDVKM. V dropped 3 bases and J dropped 5 bases, with 14 bases sitting between them. The chain's CDR3 is CASSFAGGSHQPQHF. The CDR3 nucleotides are TGTGCCAGCAGTTTTGCGGGGGGGAGCCATCAGCCCCAGCATTTT.

This chain connects TRBV5-5 to TRBJ1-6, with D possibly TRBD1 on 6 matching bases. Germline CDR1 reads SGHKS; CDR2 reads YYEKEE (reference sequence). V was clipped by 0 bases and J by 9 bases, with 13 bases between them. The CDR3 is 15 amino acids. CDR3 nucleotides: TGTGCCAGCAGCTTGGATCGGGGGGCGGGTTCACCCCTCCACTTT. Its protein product is CASSLDRGAGSPLHF.

The chain recombines TRBV7-8 with TRBJ2-3, with TRBD2 identical over 13 bases. Germline values: CDR1 SGHVS, CDR2 FQNEAQ. The CDR3 consists of 16 residues. J lost 2 bases, V lost 4 bases, and 3 bases had no gene match. Here the CDR3 reads CASSSGLAGTTDTQYF. DNA for the CDR3: TGTGCCAGCAGCTCGGGACTAGCGGGGACCACAGATACGCAGTATTTT.

This clone was observed once. A read error may produce the germline difference seen at one junction end. This CDR3 reads CASSLSRSGNPEAFF. The DNA for the CDR3 is TGTGCCAGCAGTTTATCCCGTTCAGGGAACCCTGAAGCTTTCTTT. The chain employs TRBV27 and TRBJ1-1; D possibly corresponds to TRBD1 (5 bases). CDR1 and CDR2 from the germline V gene are MNHEY and SMNVEV (reference sequence). This CDR3 is built from 15 residues.

This clone was counted between two and nine times. The chain combines TRBV10-2 with TRBJ1-3; TRBD1 might be the D (5 bases). The V gene lost 10 bases and the J gene lost 4 bases, with 14 bases spanning the gap. Germline loops: CDR1 WSHSY, CDR2 SAAADI. There are 13 residues in the CDR3. CDR3 amino acids: CATYGGDGNTIYF. CDR3 sequence (DNA): TGCGCCACCTACGGGGGGGACGGAAACACCATATATTTT.

This chain links TRBV12-3 or TRBV12-4 with TRBJ1-5; D not certain. This CDR3 region has 13 residues. The V end was cut by 7 bases, the J end by 7 bases, with 14 bases between. As DNA, the CDR3 is TGTGCCAGCACCCCGTCTGGAGGCCAGCCCCAGCATTTT. This codes for CASTPSGGQPQHF.

The rearrangement uses TRBV9 and TRBJ2-7, with D unresolved. V was clipped by 0 bases and J by 7 bases, with 11 bases between them. CDR1 and CDR2 from the germline V gene are SGDLS and YYNGEE. This CDR3 has 13 residues. CDR3 loop: CASSVGPVWEQYF. The CDR3 nucleotides are TGTGCCAGCAGCGTAGGGCCAGTCTGGGAGCAGTACTTC. The full variable domain, with the rest looked up from reference TRBV9 and TRBJ2-7, is DSGVTQTPKHLITATGQRVTLRCSPRSGDLSVYWYQQSLDQGLQFLIQYYNGEERAKGNILERFSAQQFPDLHSELNLSSLELGDSALYFCASSVGPVWEQYFGPGTRLTVT.

V and J are TRBV5-1 and TRBJ2-2; D gene uncertain. Germline-derived CDR1 and CDR2 are SGHRS and YFSETQ. The CDR3 spans 13 residues. V shed 0 bases and J shed 6 bases, with 6 bases lying between them. CDR3 residues: CASSLALAGELFF. The CDR3 nucleotides are TGCGCCAGCAGCTTGGCGTTAGCCGGGGAGCTGTTTTTT.